A selection of T cell receptor beta chains follows, all from one sample in a study of cytomegalovirus exposure and HLA in healthy donors. The method was immunoSEQ multiplex PCR; TCRdb's version includes in-frame clones alone and lacks a portion of them. The table includes 100,000 to 150,000 clones, 70% to 80% detected once. Specimen: PBMCs. The receptors derive from a man aged 50-60 years in good health and CMV-seropositive. Each CDR3 is given with its conserved first and last residue. Each record gives: J gene, V gene, D gene, clone size, CDR3 DNA, CDR3 protein. The D gene is left open where the match is weak. Where a row states a size, it is once, few, many or the class of an expanded clone; other rows omit it.

TRBJ2-7 | TRBV2 | TRBD2 | NA | TGTGCCAGCAAGGATTGGGGACTAGCGGGGCGCGAGCAGTACTTC | CASKDWGLAGREQYF
TRBJ1-3 | TRBV6-1 | TRBD1 | NA | TGTGCCAGCAGTGGCTGGACAGGCACTGGAAACACCATATATTTT | CASSGWTGTGNTIYF
TRBJ1-5 | TRBV30 | NA | once | TGTGCCTGGAGTCTGGGCAGCCAACAGCCCCAGCATTTT | CAWSLGSQQPQHF
TRBJ1-1 | TRBV11-1 | NA | once | TGTGCCAGCAGCTTAGACAGGCAAAAATCTGAAGCTTTCTTT | CASSLDRQKSEAFF
TRBJ1-2 | TRBV28 | TRBD1 | once | TGTGCCAGCAGTTTAAGCGCCCGGACAGGGGCGGGGGGCTATGGCTACACCTTC | CASSLSARTGAGGYGYTF
TRBJ1-3 | TRBV5-1 | NA | few | TGCGCCAGCAGCATGGCGGGGAACTCTGGAAACACCATATATTTT | CASSMAGNSGNTIYF
TRBJ1-1 | TRBV7-9 | TRBD1 | few | TGTGCCAGCAGCTCGACAGGGGAACGGGCTGAAGCTTTCTTT | CASSSTGERAEAFF
TRBJ2-7 | TRBV27 | NA | NA | TGTGCCAGCAGTTTGGCCGGGGGCTACGAGCAGTACTTC | CASSLAGGYEQYF
TRBJ2-5 | TRBV7-2 | TRBD1 | NA | TGTGCCAGCAGCTCCCGCTCAGGGGGCAGAGAGACCCAGTACTTC | CASSSRSGGRETQYF
TRBJ2-2 | TRBV11-2 | NA | NA | TGTGCCAGCAGCCAAGGACAGTCCCTGGGCACCGGGGAGCTGTTTTTT | CASSQGQSLGTGELFF
TRBJ2-5 | TRBV4-1 | NA | NA | TGCGCCAGCAGCCTTCGATACGGAAACCAAGAGGCCCAGTACTTC | CASSLRYGNQEAQYF
TRBJ2-7 | TRBV28 | NA | NA | TGTGCCAGCAGTCGGACAGCTAAACTTTCCTACGAGCAGTACTTC | CASSRTAKLSYEQYF
TRBJ2-7 | TRBV7-2 | NA | few | TGTGCCAGCGGGCGGAGGGGATCATACGAGCAGTACTTC | CASGRRGSYEQYF
TRBJ2-7 | TRBV5-1 | TRBD1 | NA | TGCGCCAGCAGCTTGCCCAACAGGGGGGCGGGCTACGAGCAGTACTTC | CASSLPNRGAGYEQYF
TRBJ2-5 | TRBV2 | TRBD2 | NA | TGTGCCAGCAGTGGCGGGAGATGGACCCAGTACTTC | CASSGGRWTQYF
TRBJ2-7 | TRBV5-4 | TRBD1 | once | TGTGCCAGCAGGCCTAAGGGACAGGGAGTGCTCCACGAGCAGTACTTC | CASRPKGQGVLHEQYF
TRBJ2-5 | TRBV5-1 | NA | NA | TGCGCCAGCAGGGACAACCAAGAGACCCAGTACTTC | CASRDNQETQYF
TRBJ2-1 | TRBV7-2 | NA | NA | TGTGCCAGCAGCTTACGGCTGAGGCCCGACGGGGATGAGCAGTTCTTC | CASSLRLRPDGDEQFF
TRBJ1-2 | TRBV7-2 | TRBD1 | few | TGTGCCAGCAGCTTAGCGGGACAGGGGAAAGGAGGCTACACCTTC | CASSLAGQGKGGYTF
TRBJ2-5 | TRBV5-1 | NA | few | TGCGCCAGCAGCTTGATGACAGGAGAAGAGACCCAGTACTTC | CASSLMTGEETQYF
TRBJ1-5 | TRBV4-1 | NA | few | TGCGCCAGCAGCCAATCACAGGGAATTCAGCCCCAGCATTTT | CASSQSQGIQPQHF
TRBJ2-7 | TRBV5-1 | NA | NA | TGCGCCAGCAGCTTGTTGGTCGCGGGCTCTTCCTACGAGCAGTACTTC | CASSLLVAGSSYEQYF
TRBJ2-7 | TRBV28 | TRBD1 | NA | TGTGCCAGCAGTTTAAGAGACAGGGGAAGCGAGCAGTACTTC | CASSLRDRGSEQYF
TRBJ1-5 | TRBV5-8 | NA | once | TGTGCCAGCAGCCAGGACAACAATCAGCCCCAGCATTTT | CASSQDNNQPQHF
TRBJ1-2 | TRBV7-8 | NA | NA | TGTGCCAGCAGCTTAGAACACGGCCGGCGGGGCTACACCTTC | CASSLEHGRRGYTF
TRBJ2-7 | TRBV5-5 | TRBD1 | NA | TGTGCCAGCAGCGTGTGGGACAGGGAATTCAACGAGCAGTACTTC | CASSVWDREFNEQYF
TRBJ2-7 | TRBV28 | NA | NA | TGTGCCAGCAGTGCCTCGACAGTAACCCACTTC | CASSASTVTHF
TRBJ1-1 | TRBV4-1 | NA | NA | TGCGCCAGCAGCTCGCGCGGGGGGACTGAAGCTTTCTTT | CASSSRGGTEAFF
TRBJ1-6 | TRBV13 | TRBD1 | once | TGTGCCAGCAGCTTAGGCAACAGGGGTAATTCACCCCTCCACTTT | CASSLGNRGNSPLHF
TRBJ2-7 | TRBV7-9 | TRBD2 | once | TGTGCCAGCAGCTTAGGCGGGAGTTTGTCCTACGAGCAGTACTTC | CASSLGGSLSYEQYF
TRBJ2-2 | TRBV2 | NA | NA | TGTGCCAGCAGGAGTCAGGGGAACACCGGGGAGCTGTTTTTT | CASRSQGNTGELFF
TRBJ2-5 | TRBV7-2 | TRBD1 | NA | TGTGCCAGCAGCTTAGAGGGCAGGGGGAGAGGAGAGACCCAGTACTTC | CASSLEGRGRGETQYF